The clone carrying this T cell receptor (beta chain) was observed many times. The starting material, 2 million PBMCs stored at -80 C, gave rise to the unsorted libraries. 5'RACE with 10-nucleotide random UMIs generated the cDNA. Over 200 million TCR-beta sequences from 15-18 subjects came from every sequencing run. TCRdb independently ran MiXCR on the 5' RACE reads; one entry per CDR3 protein. Of tens of thousands of distinct CDR3 sequences listed, under 4.5% are singletons. This sample was included in a study of neurological immune-mediated disorders. About the study: There were some 34 multiple sclerosis patients; 31 were relapsing-remitting and 3 were secondary progressive.

This CDR3 contains 14 residues. In germline, CDR1 is SGHRS, CDR2 YFSETQ. The V gene lost 4 bases and the J gene lost 4 bases, with 11 bases spanning the gap. The sequencing sample was made of PBMCs. The rearrangement uses TRBV5-1 and TRBJ1-4, with a tentative D call TRBD1 (5 bases). The TCR sequence derives from a woman aged 25 to 39 with multiple sclerosis. CDR3 nucleotides: TGCGCCAGCAGCGGGGGTCGGGGTAATGAAAAACTGTTTTTT. Its protein product is CASSGGRGNEKLFF.